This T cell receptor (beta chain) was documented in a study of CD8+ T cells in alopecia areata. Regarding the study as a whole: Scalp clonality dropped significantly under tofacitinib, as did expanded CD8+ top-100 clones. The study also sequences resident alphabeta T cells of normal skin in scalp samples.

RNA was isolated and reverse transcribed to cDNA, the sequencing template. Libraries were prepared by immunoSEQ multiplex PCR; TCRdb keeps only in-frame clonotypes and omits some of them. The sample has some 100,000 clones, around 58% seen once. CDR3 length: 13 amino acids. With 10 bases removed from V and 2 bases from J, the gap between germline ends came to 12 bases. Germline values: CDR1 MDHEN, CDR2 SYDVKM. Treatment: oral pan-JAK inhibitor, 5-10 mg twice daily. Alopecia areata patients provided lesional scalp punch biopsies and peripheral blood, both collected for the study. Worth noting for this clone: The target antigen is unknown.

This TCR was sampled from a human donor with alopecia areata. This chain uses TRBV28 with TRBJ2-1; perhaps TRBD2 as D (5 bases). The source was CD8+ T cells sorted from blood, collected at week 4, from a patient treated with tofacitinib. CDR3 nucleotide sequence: TGTGCCACCGGGGTTTTCCCCTACAATGAGCAGTTCTTC. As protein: CATGVFPYNEQFF.